The clone carrying this T cell receptor beta chain was detected ten times or more. This entry belongs to a study of T cells after yellow fever vaccination. With 6 bases removed from V and 14 bases from J, the gap between germline ends came to 5 bases. The CDR3 consists of 8 residues. TCRdb independently ran MiXCR on the 5' RACE reads; one entry per CDR3 protein. Among about 110,000 distinct CDR3 sequences listed, more than 7.5% were seen once. This specimen was CD8+ T cells sorted from PBMCs, taken 45 days after the yellow fever booster vaccination. This chain joins TRBV23-1 and TRBJ1-5; D uncertain. TRBV23-1 is noted as an ORF with a role that remains uncertain. This TCR derives from a man younger than 40 who received the YFV17D yellow fever vaccine. In nucleotides, the CDR3 is TGCGCCAGCAGCCTGGAGCATTTT. Its protein product is CASSLEHF.